The 5 T cell receptor beta chains in this list originate from one sample, sequenced in a study of cytomegalovirus exposure and HLA in healthy donors. A multiplex PCR was run with 60 Vbeta primers and 13 Jbeta primers. The method was immunoSEQ multiplex PCR; TCRdb's version includes in-frame clones alone and lacks a portion of them. Of about 110,000 clones in the sample, about 76% were seen once. The sample was PBMCs. These receptors all come from a woman aged 30 to 39 in good health and CMV-seronegative.

In DNA form, the CDR3 reads TGTGCCAGCAGCTTTTTTCGGAGCAATGAGCAGTTCTTC. The encoded protein is CASSFFRSNEQFF. This chain uses TRBV11-1 with TRBJ2-1, with unresolved D. Germline CDR1 and CDR2: SGHAT and FQDESV (reference sequence). The CDR3 runs to 13 residues. V dropped 3 bases and J dropped 6 bases, with 9 bases sitting between them.

The chain uses TRBV19 and TRBJ2-5; possibly TRBD1 for D (6 bases). Trimming took off 2 bases at V and 1 base at J, with 14 bases between the two ends. This CDR3 is built from 16 residues. Germline V gene lookup returns CDR1 LNHDA and CDR2 SQIVND (reference sequence). The chain's CDR3 is CASSISTGYAQETQYF. Written as DNA, the CDR3 is TGTGCCAGTAGTATAAGTACAGGGTACGCCCAAGAGACCCAGTACTTC.

The chain employs TRBV5-1 and TRBJ1-1; perhaps TRBD1 as D (5 bases). The CDR3 runs 15 residues. Trimming left V 2 bases short and J 1 base short, with 12 bases between. Germline lookup yields CDR1 SGHRS and CDR2 YFSETQ. CDR3 nucleotides: TGCGCCAGCAGCTTTCGCGACAGAGCGAACACTGAAGCTTTCTTT. This sequence encodes CASSFRDRANTEAFF.

The chain is built from TRBV27 and TRBJ1-5; maybe TRBD1 (5 bases). The CDR3 sequence is 17 residues long. V was shortened by 1 base and J by 2 bases, with 15 bases between the two germline ends. Germline CDR1 is MNHEY and CDR2 is SMNVEV (reference sequence). The CDR3 here is CASSLLWGLGGNQPQHF. The CDR3, as DNA: TGTGCCAGCAGTTTATTATGGGGCCTCGGAGGCAATCAGCCCCAGCATTTT.

This chain joins TRBV7-2 and TRBJ2-5; 7 bases are a match to TRBD2. The CDR3 totals 17 residues. Losses at the gene ends were 5 bases for V and 6 bases for J; bases not matched to a gene: 18. Germline CDR1 SGHTA, CDR2 FQGNSA. The CDR3 here is CASSRRAGAGESKTQYF. Here the CDR3 DNA reads TGTGCCAGCAGCCGAAGGGCTGGGGCGGGAGAGAGTAAGACCCAGTACTTC.